This TCR beta chain was retrieved from a study of CD8+ T cells in alopecia areata. About the research overall: Treatment with tofacitinib (6 to 18 months) was followed by 6 months off drug.

This clone turned up a few times. Antigen unknown. Germline CDR1 reads MGHRA; CDR2 reads YSYEKL. CDR3 length: 15 amino acids. Trimming removed 2 bases from V and 3 bases from J, with 14 bases in between. Overall study findings and caveats: Mice showed TCR sharing more clearly than patients did, possibly owing to HLA.

The sequencing template was cDNA reverse transcribed from extracted RNA. The table came from immunoSEQ multiplex PCR; TCRdb's copy has only in-frame clones and leaves some out. The sample has about 130,000 clones; around 49% are singletons. This chain links TRBV4-1 with TRBJ2-7; no reliable D call. Here the sequenced sample was CD8+ T cells sorted from blood, taken at week 0. The sequence came from a human donor with alopecia areata. The CDR3 loop is CASSQSDSRGYEQYF. Written as DNA, the CDR3 is TGCGCCAGCAGCCAATCTGACTCGCGCGGCTACGAGCAGTACTTC.